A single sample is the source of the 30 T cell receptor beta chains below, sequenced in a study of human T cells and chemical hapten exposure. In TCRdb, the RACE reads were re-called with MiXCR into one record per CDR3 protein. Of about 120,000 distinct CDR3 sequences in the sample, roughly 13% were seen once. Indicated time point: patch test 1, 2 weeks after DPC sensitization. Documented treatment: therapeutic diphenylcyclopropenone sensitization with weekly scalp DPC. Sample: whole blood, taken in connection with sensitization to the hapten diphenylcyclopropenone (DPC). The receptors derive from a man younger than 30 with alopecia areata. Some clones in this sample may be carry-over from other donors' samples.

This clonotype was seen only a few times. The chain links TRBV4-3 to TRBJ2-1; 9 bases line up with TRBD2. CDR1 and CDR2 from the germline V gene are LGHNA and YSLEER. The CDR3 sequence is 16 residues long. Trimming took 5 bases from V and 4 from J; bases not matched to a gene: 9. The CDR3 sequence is CASSSQSGGIYNEQFF. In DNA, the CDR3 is TGCGCCAGCAGCAGTCAGAGCGGGGGGATATACAATGAGCAGTTCTTC.

Written as DNA, the CDR3 is TGCAGCGTTGCCCCTACTAGCGGGGGCTACGAGCAGTACTTC. As protein: CSVAPTSGGYEQYF. The chain links TRBV29-1 to TRBJ2-7; TRBD2 aligns across 11 bases. CDR1 SQVTM and CDR2 ANQGSEA come from the germline V gene. The CDR3 totals 14 residues. With 4 bases clipped from V and 3 bases from J, the junction kept 5 bases outside the gene matches.

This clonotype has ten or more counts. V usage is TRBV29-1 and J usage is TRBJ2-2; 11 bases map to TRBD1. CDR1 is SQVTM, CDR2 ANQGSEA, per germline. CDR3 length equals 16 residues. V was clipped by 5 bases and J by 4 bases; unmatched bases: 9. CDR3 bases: TGCAGCGTTCTTCCCTCCGGGACAGGGGGCACCGGGGAGCTGTTTTTT. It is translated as CSVLPSGTGGTGELFF.

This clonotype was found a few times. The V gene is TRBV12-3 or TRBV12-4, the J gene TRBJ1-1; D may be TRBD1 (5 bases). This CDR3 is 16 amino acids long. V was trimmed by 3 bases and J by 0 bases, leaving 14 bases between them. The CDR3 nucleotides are TGTGCCAGCAGTTTTGGGGGAGGCAGCTTGAACACTGAAGCTTTCTTT. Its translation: CASSFGGGSLNTEAFF.

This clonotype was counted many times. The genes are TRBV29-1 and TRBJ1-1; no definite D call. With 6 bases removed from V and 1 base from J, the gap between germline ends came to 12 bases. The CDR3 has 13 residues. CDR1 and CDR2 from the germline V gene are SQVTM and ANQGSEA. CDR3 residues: CSVPPDTNTEAFF. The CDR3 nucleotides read TGCAGCGTCCCGCCTGACACGAACACTGAAGCTTTCTTT.

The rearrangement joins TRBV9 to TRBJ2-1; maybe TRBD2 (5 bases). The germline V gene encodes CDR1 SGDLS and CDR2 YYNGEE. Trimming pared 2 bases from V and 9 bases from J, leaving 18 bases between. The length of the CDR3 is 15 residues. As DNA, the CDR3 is TGTGCCAGCAGCGTCGCGAGGGTTGACAATAGTGAGCAGTTCTTC. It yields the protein CASSVARVDNSEQFF.

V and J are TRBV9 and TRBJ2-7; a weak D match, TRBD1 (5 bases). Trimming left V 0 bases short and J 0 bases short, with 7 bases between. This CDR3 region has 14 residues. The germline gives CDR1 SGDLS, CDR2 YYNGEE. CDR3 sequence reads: CASSVEGVSYEQYF. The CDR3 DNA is TGTGCCAGCAGCGTAGAAGGGGTCTCCTACGAGCAGTACTTC.

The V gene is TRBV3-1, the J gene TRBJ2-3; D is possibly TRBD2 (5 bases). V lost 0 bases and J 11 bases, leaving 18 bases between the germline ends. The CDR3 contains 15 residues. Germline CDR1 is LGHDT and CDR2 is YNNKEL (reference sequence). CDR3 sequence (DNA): TGTGCCAGCAGCCAAGATCTTGTCGGGAAGTTAAGGCAGTATTTT. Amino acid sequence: CASSQDLVGKLRQYF.

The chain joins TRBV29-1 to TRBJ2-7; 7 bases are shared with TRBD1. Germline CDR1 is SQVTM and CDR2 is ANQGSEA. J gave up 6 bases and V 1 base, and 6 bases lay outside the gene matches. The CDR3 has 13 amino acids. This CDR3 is CSVEVTRQGEQYF. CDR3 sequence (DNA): TGCAGCGTTGAAGTGACCCGACAGGGCGAGCAGTACTTC.

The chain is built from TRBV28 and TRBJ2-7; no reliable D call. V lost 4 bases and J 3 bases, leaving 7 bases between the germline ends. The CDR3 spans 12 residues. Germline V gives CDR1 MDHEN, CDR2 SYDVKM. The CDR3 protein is CASSYSFYEQYF. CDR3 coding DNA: TGTGCCAGCAGTTACAGTTTCTACGAGCAGTACTTC. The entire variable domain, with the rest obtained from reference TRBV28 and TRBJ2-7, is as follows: DVKVTQSSRYLVKRTGEKVFLECVQDMDHENMFWYRQDPGLGLRLIYFSYDVKMKEKGDIPEGYSVSREKKERFSLILESASTNQTSMYLCASSYSFYEQYFGPGTRLTVT.

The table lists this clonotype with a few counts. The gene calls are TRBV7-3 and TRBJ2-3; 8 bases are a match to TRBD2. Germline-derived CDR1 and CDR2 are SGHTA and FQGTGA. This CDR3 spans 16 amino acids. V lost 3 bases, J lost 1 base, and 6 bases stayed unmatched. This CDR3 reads CASSLGSGGGTDTQYF. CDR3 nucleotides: TGTGCCAGCAGCTTGGGGAGCGGGGGTGGCACAGATACGCAGTATTTT.

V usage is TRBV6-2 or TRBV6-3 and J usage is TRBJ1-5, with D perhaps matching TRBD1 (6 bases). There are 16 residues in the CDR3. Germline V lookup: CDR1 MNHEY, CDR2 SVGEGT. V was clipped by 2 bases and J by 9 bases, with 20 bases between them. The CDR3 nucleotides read TGTGCCAGCAGTTACCGTGGGGGCCAGGGAGATCGGCCCCAGCATTTT. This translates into CASSYRGGQGDRPQHF.

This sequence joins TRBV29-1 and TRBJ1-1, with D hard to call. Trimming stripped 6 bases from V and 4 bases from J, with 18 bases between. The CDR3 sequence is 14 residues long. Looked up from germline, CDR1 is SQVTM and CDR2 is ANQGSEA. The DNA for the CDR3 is TGCAGCGTCGCAAAGACACAGCAAGGCACTGAAGCTTTCTTT. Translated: CSVAKTQQGTEAFF.

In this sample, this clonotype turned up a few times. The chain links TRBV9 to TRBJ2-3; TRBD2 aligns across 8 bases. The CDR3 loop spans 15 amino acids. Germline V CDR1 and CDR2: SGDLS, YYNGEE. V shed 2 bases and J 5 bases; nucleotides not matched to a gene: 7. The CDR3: CASSVRGALVDTQYF. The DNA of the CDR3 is TGTGCCAGCAGCGTGCGGGGGGCCTTGGTAGATACGCAGTATTTT.

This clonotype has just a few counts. As DNA, the CDR3 is TGCAGCGCCAAAGCGGGGGCGAAGACCCAGTACTTC. As protein: CSAKAGAKTQYF. The V and J genes are TRBV29-1 and TRBJ2-5; TRBD2 matches 8 bases. The CDR3 extends over 12 amino acids. Germline CDR1 and CDR2: SQVTM and ANQGSEA. After removal of 7 bases from V and 6 bases from J, the junction contained 7 bases not matched to a gene.

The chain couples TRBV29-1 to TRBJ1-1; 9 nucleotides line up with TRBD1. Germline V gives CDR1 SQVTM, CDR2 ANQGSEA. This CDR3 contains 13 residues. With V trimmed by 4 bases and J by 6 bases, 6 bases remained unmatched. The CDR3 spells CSVVGQGGAEAFF. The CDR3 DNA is TGCAGCGTTGTGGGACAGGGAGGGGCTGAAGCTTTCTTT.

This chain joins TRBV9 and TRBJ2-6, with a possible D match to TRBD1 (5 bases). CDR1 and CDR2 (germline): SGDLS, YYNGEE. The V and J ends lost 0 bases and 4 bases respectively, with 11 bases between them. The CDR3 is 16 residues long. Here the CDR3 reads CASSVEGVRGANVLTF. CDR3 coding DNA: TGTGCCAGCAGCGTAGAAGGGGTCCGCGGGGCCAACGTCCTGACTTTC.

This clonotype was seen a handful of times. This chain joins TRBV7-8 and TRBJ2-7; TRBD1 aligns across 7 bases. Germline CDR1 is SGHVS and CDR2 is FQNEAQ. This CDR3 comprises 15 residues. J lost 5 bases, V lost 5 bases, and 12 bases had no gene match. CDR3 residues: CASSIRQGTANEQYF. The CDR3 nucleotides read TGTGCCAGCAGCATCCGACAGGGTACGGCGAACGAGCAGTACTTC.

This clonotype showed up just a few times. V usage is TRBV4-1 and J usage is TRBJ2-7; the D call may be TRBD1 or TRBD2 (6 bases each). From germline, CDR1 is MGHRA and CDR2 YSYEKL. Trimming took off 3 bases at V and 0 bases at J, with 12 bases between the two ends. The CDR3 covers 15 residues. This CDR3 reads CASSQSRGDSYEQYF. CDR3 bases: TGCGCCAGCAGCCAGTCTAGGGGGGACTCCTACGAGCAGTACTTC.

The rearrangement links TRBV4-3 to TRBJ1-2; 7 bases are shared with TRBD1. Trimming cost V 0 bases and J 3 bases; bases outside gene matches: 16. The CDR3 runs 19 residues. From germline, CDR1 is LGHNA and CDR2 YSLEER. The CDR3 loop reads CASSQELITGEFFDYGYTF. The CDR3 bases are TGCGCCAGCAGCCAAGAACTAATTACAGGGGAGTTTTTCGACTATGGCTACACCTTC.

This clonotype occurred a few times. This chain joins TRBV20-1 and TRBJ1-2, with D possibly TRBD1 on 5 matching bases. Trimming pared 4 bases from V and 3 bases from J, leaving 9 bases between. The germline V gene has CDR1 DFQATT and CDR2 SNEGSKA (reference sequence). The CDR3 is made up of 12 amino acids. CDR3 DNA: TGCAGTGCTACAGGACACTACTATGGCTACACCTTC. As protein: CSATGHYYGYTF.

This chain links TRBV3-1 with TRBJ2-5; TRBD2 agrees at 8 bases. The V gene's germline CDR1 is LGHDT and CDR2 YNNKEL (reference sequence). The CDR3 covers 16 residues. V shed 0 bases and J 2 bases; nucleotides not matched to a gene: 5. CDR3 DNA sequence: TGTGCCAGCAGCCAAGATGCAGCGGGGGTTCAAGAGACCCAGTACTTC. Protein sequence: CASSQDAAGVQETQYF.

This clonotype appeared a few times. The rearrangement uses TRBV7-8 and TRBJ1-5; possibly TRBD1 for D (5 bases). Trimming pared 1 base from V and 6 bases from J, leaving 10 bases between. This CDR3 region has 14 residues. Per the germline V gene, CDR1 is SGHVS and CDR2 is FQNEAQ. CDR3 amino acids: CASSLVQVGQPQHF. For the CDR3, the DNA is TGTGCCAGCAGCTTAGTACAGGTTGGTCAGCCCCAGCATTTT. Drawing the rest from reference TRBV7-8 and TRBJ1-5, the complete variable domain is GAGVSQSPRYKVAKRGQDVALRCDPISGHVSLFWYQQALGQGPEFLTYFQNEAQLDKSGLPSDRFFAERPEGSVSTLKIQRTQQEDSAVYLCASSLVQVGQPQHFGDGTRLSIL.

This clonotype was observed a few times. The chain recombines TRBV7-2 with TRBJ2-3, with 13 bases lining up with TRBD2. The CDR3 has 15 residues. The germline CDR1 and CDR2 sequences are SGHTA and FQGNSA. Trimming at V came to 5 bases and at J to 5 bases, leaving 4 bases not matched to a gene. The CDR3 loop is CASSLTSGGEDTQYF. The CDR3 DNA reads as TGTGCCAGCAGCCTCACTAGCGGGGGGGAAGATACGCAGTATTTT.

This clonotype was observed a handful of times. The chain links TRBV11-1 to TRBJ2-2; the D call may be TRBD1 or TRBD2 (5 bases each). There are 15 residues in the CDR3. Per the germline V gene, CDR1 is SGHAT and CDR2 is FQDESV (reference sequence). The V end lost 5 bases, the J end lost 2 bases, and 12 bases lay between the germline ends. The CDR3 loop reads CASSPLRGNTGELFF. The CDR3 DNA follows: TGTGCCAGCAGCCCACTTCGGGGCAACACCGGGGAGCTGTTTTTT.

The CDR3: CASSLEALETEAFF. The CDR3 nucleotides are TGTGCCAGCAGCTTAGAGGCACTCGAGACAGAAGCTTTCTTT. The V gene is TRBV7-2, the J gene TRBJ1-1; no clear D. CDR1 is SGHTA, CDR2 FQGNSA, per germline. The CDR3 runs to 14 residues. Trimming removed 1 base from V and 8 bases from J, with 14 bases in between.

The CDR3 here is CASSFRGMSPLHF. DNA of the CDR3: TGTGCCAGCAGCTTTAGGGGCATGTCACCCCTCCACTTT. The chain couples TRBV11-2 to TRBJ1-6; TRBD1 might be the D (5 bases). This CDR3 spans 13 amino acids. Trimming removed 3 bases from V and 10 bases from J, with 10 bases in between. Germline CDR1 reads SGHAT; CDR2 reads FQNNGV.

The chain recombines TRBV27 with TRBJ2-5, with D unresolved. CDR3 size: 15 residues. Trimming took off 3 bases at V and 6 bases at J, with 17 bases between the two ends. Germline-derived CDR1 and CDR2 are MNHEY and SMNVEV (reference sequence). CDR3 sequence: CASSFYGRETQTQYF. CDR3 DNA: TGTGCCAGCAGTTTCTACGGTCGAGAGACCCAGACCCAGTACTTC.

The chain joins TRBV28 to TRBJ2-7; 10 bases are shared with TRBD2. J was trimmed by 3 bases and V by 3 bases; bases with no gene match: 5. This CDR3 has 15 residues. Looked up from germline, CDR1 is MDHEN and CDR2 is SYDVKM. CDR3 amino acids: CASSLLAGVLYEQYF. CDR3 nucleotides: TGTGCCAGCAGTTTGCTAGCGGGGGTCCTCTACGAGCAGTACTTC.

The CDR3 protein is CASSQDGTPQETQYF. For the CDR3, the DNA is TGCGCCAGCAGCCAAGATGGGACCCCGCAAGAGACCCAGTACTTC. This chain joins TRBV4-1 and TRBJ2-5; possibly TRBD1 or TRBD2 for D (5 bases each). Trimming stripped 0 bases from V and 2 bases from J, with 10 bases between. Germline assignment: CDR1 MGHRA and CDR2 YSYEKL. This CDR3 has 15 residues.